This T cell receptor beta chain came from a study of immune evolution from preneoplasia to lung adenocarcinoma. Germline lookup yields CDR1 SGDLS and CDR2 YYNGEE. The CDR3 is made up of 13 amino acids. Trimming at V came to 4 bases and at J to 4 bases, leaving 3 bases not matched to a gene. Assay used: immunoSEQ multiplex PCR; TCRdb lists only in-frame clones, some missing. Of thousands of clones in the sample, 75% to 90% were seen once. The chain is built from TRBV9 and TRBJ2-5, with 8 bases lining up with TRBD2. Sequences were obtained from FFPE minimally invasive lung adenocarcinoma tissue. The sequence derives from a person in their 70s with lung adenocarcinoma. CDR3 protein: CASSPGGRETQYF. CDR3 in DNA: TGTGCCAGCAGCCCGGGGGGGCGAGAGACCCAGTACTTC.